This T cell receptor (beta chain) came from a study of long-term antiretroviral therapy in people with HIV. Running of the v3.0 immunoSEQ assay took place at survey level. The data were produced by immunoSEQ multiplex PCR, yet TCRdb's version contains in-frame clones alone and is incomplete. The sample has tens of thousands of clones; 70% to 90% are singletons. Comments on this clone: Its antigen remains unknown.

Overall study results and limits: Clonotypes expanded prior to ART showed repertoire dominance at all sampled time points.

The CDR3 loop spans 17 amino acids. The V gene's germline CDR1 is LGHNT and CDR2 FRNRAP. V lost 7 bases, J lost 2 bases, and 23 bases lay in between. The receptor comes from a man in his sixties with HIV. The sample was unsorted PBMCs, taken 0.6 years after starting antiretroviral therapy. The gene calls are TRBV12-5 and TRBJ2-5, with D maybe TRBD1 (5 bases). Here the CDR3 DNA reads TGTGCTAGTGAGCGAAGATTAGGGGCGGAATTTCAAGAGACCCAGTACTTC. The encoded protein is CASERRLGAEFQETQYF. The full variable domain, rest sourced from reference TRBV12-5 and TRBJ2-5, is DARVTQTPRHKVTEMGQEVTMRCQPILGHNTVFWYRQTMMQGLELLAYFRNRAPLDDSGMPKDRFSAEMPDATLATLKIQPSEPRDSAVYFCASERRLGAEFQETQYFGPGTRLLVL.